This TCR beta chain was profiled in a study of molecular identifiers for immune sequencing clone quantification. Study results and caveats: Spiked TCR RNA from one Jurkat cell reportedly showed up when mixed among one million naive cells.

Bulk TCR libraries were made with methods that had been previously described and with listed TCR primers. Each CDR3 protein gets one entry after TCRdb re-called the PCR reads with MiXCR. Here the sample spans 50,000 to 65,000 distinct CDR3 sequences, almost 25% being singletons. Details on this clonotype: Its antigen is not identified. This may arise from a read error, as a much more abundant clone is one base away. The final CDR3 position lacks the conserved phenylalanine or tryptophan, pointing to a likely read error.

Trimming pared 2 bases from V and 11 bases from J, leaving 10 bases between. This CDR3 region has 12 residues. Looked up from germline, CDR1 is GTSNPN and CDR2 is SVGIG (reference sequence). The source of this sequence is a human donor in good health. Some libraries in this study had Jurkat cell RNA spiked in. The chain recombines TRBV30 with TRBJ1-6, with D unclear. Input material: naive CD8+ T cells from blood, with Jurkat cell RNA spiked in. Subset: FACS-sorted CD8+CD4-CCR7+CD45RA+ naive T cells. CDR3 sequence (DNA): TGTGCCTGGAGTCTAGGTCCACCACCCCTCCACCTT. Translated: CAWSLGPPPLHL.